This T cell receptor (beta chain) appears in the sequencing data of a study of response to subunit inactivated influenza vaccine. TCRdb passed the RT-PCR reads through MiXCR, listing each CDR3 protein once. The sample lists 500,000 or so distinct CDR3 sequences, approximately 17% occurring once. Germline CDR1 and CDR2: DFQATT and SNEGSKA (reference sequence). The CDR3 is made up of 14 amino acids. V lost 5 bases and J lost 4, with 17 bases in between. The source of this sequence is a man between 45 and 75 years old who received an inactivated influenza vaccine. The sample here was CD4+ T cells sorted from PBMCs, taken about 23 months after vaccination. This chain connects TRBV20-1 to TRBJ2-5; weak D call: TRBD1 (5 bases). Here the CDR3 reads CSARPGREGETQYF. CDR3 in DNA: TGCAGTGCTCGTCCAGGGCGCGAAGGAGAGACCCAGTACTTC.